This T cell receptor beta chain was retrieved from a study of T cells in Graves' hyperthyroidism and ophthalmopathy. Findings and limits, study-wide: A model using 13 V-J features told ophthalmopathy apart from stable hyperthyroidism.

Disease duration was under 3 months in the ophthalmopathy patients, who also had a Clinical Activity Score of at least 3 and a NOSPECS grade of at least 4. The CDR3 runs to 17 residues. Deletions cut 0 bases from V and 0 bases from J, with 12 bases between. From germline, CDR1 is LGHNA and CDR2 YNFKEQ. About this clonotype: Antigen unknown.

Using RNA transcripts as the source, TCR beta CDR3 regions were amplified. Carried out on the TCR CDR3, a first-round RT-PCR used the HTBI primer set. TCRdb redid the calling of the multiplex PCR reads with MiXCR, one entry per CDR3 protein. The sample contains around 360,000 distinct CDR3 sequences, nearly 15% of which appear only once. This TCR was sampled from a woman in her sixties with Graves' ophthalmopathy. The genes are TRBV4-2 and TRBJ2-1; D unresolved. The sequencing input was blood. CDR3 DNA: TGTGCCAGCAGCCAAGATCCCCAGCGCAGCTCCTACAATGAGCAGTTCTTC. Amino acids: CASSQDPQRSSYNEQFF.